This T cell receptor (beta chain) was sequenced during a study of blood T cell repertoires in COVID-19. Study context: T cells, B-cell-depleted T cells, or PBMCs provided the cDNA or gDNA that served as material.

The study drew participants aged about 18 to 95 years from some 23 US areas. Clinical history reported by participants formed the basis on which cohorts were assigned. Two negative PCRs, clearance, or symptom resolution were required of recovered Cohort 3 donors. The CDR3 sequence is 14 residues long. Germline CDR1 MNHEY, CDR2 SMNVEV (reference sequence). V shed 6 bases, J shed 0 bases, and the junction held 2 bases outside the gene matches. Profiled with immunoSEQ multiplex PCR; TCRdb holds only in-frame clones, not every one. This sample has approximately 170,000 clones, with around 85% found just once.

The rearrangement links TRBV27 to TRBJ1-2; TRBD1 agrees at 9 bases. The receptor's source is a woman aged 25 to 45 who had recovered from COVID-19. Sequences were obtained from PBMCs or T cells enriched from blood (not recorded which). The CDR3 DNA sequence: TGTGCCAGCAGGGGGACAGGGTCTAACTATGGCTACACCTTC. It codes for CASRGTGSNYGYTF.